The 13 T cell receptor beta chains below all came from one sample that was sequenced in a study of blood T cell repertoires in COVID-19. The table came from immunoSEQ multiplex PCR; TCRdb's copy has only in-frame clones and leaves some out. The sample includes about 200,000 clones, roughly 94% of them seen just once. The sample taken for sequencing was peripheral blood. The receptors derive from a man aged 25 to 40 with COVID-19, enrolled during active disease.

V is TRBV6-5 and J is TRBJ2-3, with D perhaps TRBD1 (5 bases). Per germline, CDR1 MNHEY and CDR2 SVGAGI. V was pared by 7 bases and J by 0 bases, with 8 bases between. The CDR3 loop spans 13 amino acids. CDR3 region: CASTDSSTDTQYF. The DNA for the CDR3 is TGTGCCAGCACAGACAGCAGCACAGATACGCAGTATTTT.

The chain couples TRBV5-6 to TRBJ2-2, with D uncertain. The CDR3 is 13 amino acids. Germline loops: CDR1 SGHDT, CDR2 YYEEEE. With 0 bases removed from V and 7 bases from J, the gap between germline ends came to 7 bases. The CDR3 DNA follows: TGTGCCAGCAGCTTGGGTTTCGGCGGGGAGCTGTTTTTT. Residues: CASSLGFGGELFF.

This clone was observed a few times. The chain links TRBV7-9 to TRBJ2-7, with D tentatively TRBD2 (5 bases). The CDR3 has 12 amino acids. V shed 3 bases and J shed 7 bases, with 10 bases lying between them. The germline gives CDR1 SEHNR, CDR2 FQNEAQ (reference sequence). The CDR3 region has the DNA TGTGCCAGCAGCTTTCCAACGGGGGAGCAGTACTTC. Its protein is CASSFPTGEQYF.

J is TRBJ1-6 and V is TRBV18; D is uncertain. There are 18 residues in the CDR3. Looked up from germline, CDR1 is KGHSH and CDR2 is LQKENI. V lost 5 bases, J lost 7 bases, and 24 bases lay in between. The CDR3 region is CASSTSRPALATNSPLHF. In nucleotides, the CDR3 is TGTGCCAGCTCAACCTCTAGGCCAGCACTCGCCACGAATTCACCCCTCCACTTT.

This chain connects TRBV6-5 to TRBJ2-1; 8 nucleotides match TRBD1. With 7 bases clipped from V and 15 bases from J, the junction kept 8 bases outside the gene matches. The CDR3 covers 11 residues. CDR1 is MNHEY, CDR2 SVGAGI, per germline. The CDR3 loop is CASNHGTGRFF. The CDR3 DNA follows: TGTGCCAGCAACCACGGGACAGGAAGGTTCTTC.

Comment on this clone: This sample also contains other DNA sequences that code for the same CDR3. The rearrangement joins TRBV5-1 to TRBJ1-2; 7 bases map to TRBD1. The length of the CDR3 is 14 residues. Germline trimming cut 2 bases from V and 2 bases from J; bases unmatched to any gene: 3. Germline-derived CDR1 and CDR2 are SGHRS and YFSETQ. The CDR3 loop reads CASSLDRANYGYTF. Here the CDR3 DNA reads TGCGCCAGCAGCTTAGACAGGGCGAACTATGGCTACACCTTC.

CDR3 sequence: CASSDPGIRSWDIQYF. CDR3 nucleotide sequence: TGTGCCAGCAGCGATCCCGGGATCCGATCATGGGACATTCAGTACTTC. The chain employs TRBV7-2 and TRBJ2-4; possibly TRBD2 for D (5 bases). In germline, CDR1 is SGHTA, CDR2 FQGNSA. Trimming shortened V by 5 bases and J by 8 bases, and 22 bases separated the two germline ends. This CDR3 is 16 amino acids long.

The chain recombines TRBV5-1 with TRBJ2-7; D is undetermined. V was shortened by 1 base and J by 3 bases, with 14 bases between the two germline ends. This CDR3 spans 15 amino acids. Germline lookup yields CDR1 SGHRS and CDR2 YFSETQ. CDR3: CASSLTGDALYEQYF. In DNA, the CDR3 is TGCGCCAGCAGCTTGACGGGTGACGCTCTCTACGAGCAGTACTTC.

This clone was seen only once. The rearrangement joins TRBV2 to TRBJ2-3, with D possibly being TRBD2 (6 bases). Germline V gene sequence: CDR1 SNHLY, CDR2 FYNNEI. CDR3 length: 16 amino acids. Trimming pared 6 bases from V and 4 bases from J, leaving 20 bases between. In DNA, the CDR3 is TGTGCCAGCAGCCTCTTGGGGCAGGGAGGTCCAGATACGCAGTATTTT. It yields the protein CASSLLGQGGPDTQYF.

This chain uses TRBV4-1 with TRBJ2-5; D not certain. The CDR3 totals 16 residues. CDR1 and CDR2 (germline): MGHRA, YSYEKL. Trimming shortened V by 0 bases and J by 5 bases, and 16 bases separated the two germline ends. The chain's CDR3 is CASSQDQVRVWETQYF. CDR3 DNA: TGCGCCAGCAGCCAAGATCAGGTCCGCGTTTGGGAGACCCAGTACTTC.

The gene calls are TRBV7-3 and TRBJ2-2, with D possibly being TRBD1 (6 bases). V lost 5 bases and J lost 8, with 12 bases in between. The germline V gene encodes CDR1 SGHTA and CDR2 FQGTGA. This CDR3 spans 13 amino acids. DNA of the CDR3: TGTGCCAGCAGCCCGAGACAGGCAGGGGAGCTGTTTTTT. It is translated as CASSPRQAGELFF.

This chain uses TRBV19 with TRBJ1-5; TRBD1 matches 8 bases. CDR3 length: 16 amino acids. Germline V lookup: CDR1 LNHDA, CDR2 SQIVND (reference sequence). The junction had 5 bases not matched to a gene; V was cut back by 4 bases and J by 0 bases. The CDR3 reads CASSRGTGYSNQPQHF. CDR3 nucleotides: TGTGCCAGTAGTAGAGGGACAGGCTATAGCAATCAGCCCCAGCATTTT.

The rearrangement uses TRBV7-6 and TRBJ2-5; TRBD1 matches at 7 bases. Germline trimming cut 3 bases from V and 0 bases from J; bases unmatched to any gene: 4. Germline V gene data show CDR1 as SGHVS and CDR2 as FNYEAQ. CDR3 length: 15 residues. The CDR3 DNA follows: TGTGCCAGCAGCTTCTTAGACAGGGACCAAGAGACCCAGTACTTC. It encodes CASSFLDRDQETQYF.